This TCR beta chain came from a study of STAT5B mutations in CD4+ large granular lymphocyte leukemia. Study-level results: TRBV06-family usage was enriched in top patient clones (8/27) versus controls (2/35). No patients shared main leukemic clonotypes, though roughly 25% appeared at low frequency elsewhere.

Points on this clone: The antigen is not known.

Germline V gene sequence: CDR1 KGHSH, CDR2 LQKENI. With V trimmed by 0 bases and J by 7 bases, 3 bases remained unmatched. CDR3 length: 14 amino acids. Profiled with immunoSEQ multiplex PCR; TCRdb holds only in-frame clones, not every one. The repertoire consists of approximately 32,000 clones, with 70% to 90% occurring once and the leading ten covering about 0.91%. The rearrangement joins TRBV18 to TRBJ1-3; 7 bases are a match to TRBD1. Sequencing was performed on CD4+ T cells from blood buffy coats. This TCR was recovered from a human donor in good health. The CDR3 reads CASSPPPTGNTIYF. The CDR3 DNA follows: TGTGCCAGCTCACCACCCCCGACAGGGAACACCATATATTTT.